This T cell receptor (beta chain) was identified during a study of T cells in Graves' hyperthyroidism and ophthalmopathy. The definition of stable Graves' hyperthyroidism was no ophthalmopathy progression within 18 months. Lactation, pregnancy, other autoimmune disease or uncontrolled infection led to exclusion of patients. In making diagnoses, clinical symptoms, serum thyroxine and TRAb, thyroid ultrasound and orbital computed tomography were all used. Researchers amplified the TCR beta CDR3 regions from RNA transcripts. First-round RT-PCR of the TCR CDR3 relied on the HTBI primer set. TCRdb used MiXCR to reprocess the multiplex PCR reads, holding one entry per CDR3 protein. The repertoire includes roughly 800,000 distinct CDR3 sequences, more than 30% of them detected once, and 7% to 10% sits in the top ten. V was shortened by 7 bases and J by 4 bases, with 13 bases between the two germline ends. CDR3 length: 13 residues. Germline CDR1 reads SQVTM; CDR2 reads ANQGSEA.

The table lists this clonotype with many counts. This TCR derives from a man aged 18 to 30 with Graves' hyperthyroidism. The J gene is TRBJ2-2, the V gene TRBV29-1; TRBD2 is a possible D gene (6 bases). The specimen was blood. The CDR3 region has the DNA TGCAGCGCGGGGGTCGGAGCCACCGGGGAGCTGTTTTTT. Protein sequence: CSAGVGATGELFF.